The sequence of this T cell receptor (beta chain) was determined in a study of cytomegalovirus exposure and HLA in healthy donors. Study in general: Roughly 180 million T cells yielded 117 million unique TCR beta sequences in earlier analysis. Study-wide points: High sensitivity and specificity were reportedly achieved when the classifier diagnosed cytomegalovirus status. A missense DCLRE1C variant was associated with V- and J-gene trimming of TCR beta chains in a later analysis, and an independent cohort replicated the association. Fewer N-insertions than the approximately 700-donor mean were reportedly shown by an Asian-associated ancestry cluster in a later analysis.

PCR was performed using 60 Vbeta and 13 Jbeta primers. The method was immunoSEQ multiplex PCR; TCRdb's version includes in-frame clones alone and lacks a portion of them. The table includes more than 150,000 clones, 70% to 80% detected once. CDR1 is SGHTA, CDR2 FQGNSA, per germline. The CDR3 is made up of 15 amino acids. Unmatched junction bases numbered 1, after V lost 1 base and J lost 1 base. Turning to this clone: Antigen unknown.

The chain links TRBV7-2 to TRBJ2-3; 8 bases match TRBD2. The source is a male donor in good health and CMV-seronegative. The source material was PBMCs. The CDR3 coding sequence is TGTGCCAGCAGCTTAGTTAGCGGGGGCACAGATACGCAGTATTTT. It codes for CASSLVSGGTDTQYF.